Shown below are 16 T cell receptor beta chains from a single sample sequenced in a study of blood T cell repertoires in COVID-19. TCRdb's copy holds only in-frame clones and misses some; the assay was immunoSEQ multiplex PCR. The table records around 270,000 clones, around nine tenths of them present only once. The sample taken for sequencing was peripheral blood. These receptors all stem from a young man with active or convalescent COVID-19.

This chain uses TRBV5-4 with TRBJ2-7, with TRBD1 matching 7 bases. There are 17 residues in the CDR3. V was clipped by 4 bases and J by 0 bases; unmatched bases: 13. Germline V gene lookup returns CDR1 SGHNT and CDR2 YYREEE (reference sequence). The CDR3 loop is CASSTLVGGIPSYEQYF. DNA for the CDR3: TGTGCCAGCAGCACTTTAGTAGGGGGCATTCCCTCCTACGAGCAGTACTTC.

The chain uses TRBV3-1 (or the pseudogene TRBV3-2) and TRBJ1-3; 9 bases line up with TRBD1. V was pared by 1 base and J by 4 bases, with 11 bases of the junction left unmatched. This CDR3 has 18 residues. Germline values: CDR1 LGHDT, CDR2 YNNKEL (reference sequence). CDR3 nucleotide sequence: TGTGCCAGCAGCCAAGCGGATCGGGACAGGGCGAGGGGAAACACCATATATTTT. Its translation: CASSQADRDRARGNTIYF.

This chain joins TRBV5-1 and TRBJ1-4; D possibly corresponds to TRBD1 (6 bases). The V gene lost 7 bases and the J gene lost 7 bases, with 23 bases spanning the gap. The CDR3 extends over 16 amino acids. Germline CDR1 SGHRS, CDR2 YFSETQ. Here the CDR3 reads CASRHERDRKVEKLFF. The DNA of the CDR3 is TGCGCCAGCCGGCACGAGCGTGACAGGAAGGTTGAAAAACTGTTTTTT.

DNA for the CDR3: TGTGCCAGCAGCCCACATAGCGGGGGGGCCGCAAATGAGCAGTTCTTC. It specifies CASSPHSGGAANEQFF. The rearrangement joins TRBV7-2 to TRBJ2-1; TRBD2 matches 11 bases. CDR3 length: 16 amino acids. CDR1 SGHTA and CDR2 FQGNSA come from the germline V gene. The trim removed 5 bases at V and 7 bases at J, leaving 10 bases unmatched.

V usage is TRBV4-1 and J usage is TRBJ2-5, with 9 positions matching TRBD1. J was trimmed by 5 bases and V by 3 bases; bases with no gene match: 10. CDR1 MGHRA and CDR2 YSYEKL come from the germline V gene. The CDR3 sequence is 16 residues long. CDR3 residues: CASSQAQTGGRETQYF. The CDR3 region has the DNA TGCGCCAGCAGCCAGGCACAGACAGGGGGACGGGAGACCCAGTACTTC.

V and J are TRBV6-5 and TRBJ1-1; 8 bases map to TRBD1. Germline V gives CDR1 MNHEY, CDR2 SVGAGI. The length of the CDR3 is 13 residues. Trimming cost V 4 bases and J 7 bases; bases outside gene matches: 5. CDR3 sequence reads: CASSSRGQGEAFF. The CDR3 bases are TGTGCCAGCAGTTCTCGAGGACAGGGTGAAGCTTTCTTT.

The chain links TRBV10-3 to TRBJ2-3; 10 positions agree with TRBD2. The CDR3 length is 15 residues. With V trimmed by 10 bases and J by 1 base, 8 bases remained unmatched. Germline CDR1 ENHRY, CDR2 SYGVKD. The CDR3 spells CATFFGLAGTDTQYF. The CDR3 region has the DNA TGTGCCACCTTCTTTGGACTAGCGGGCACAGATACGCAGTATTTT.

The J gene is TRBJ2-7, the V gene TRBV9; D may be TRBD2 (5 bases). Germline assignment: CDR1 SGDLS and CDR2 YYNGEE. The V end lost 5 bases, the J end lost 9 bases, and 21 bases lay between the germline ends. The CDR3 has 14 residues. As DNA, the CDR3 is TGTGCCAGCAGTTCCGGTGTGGCGGGCTCGTGGCAGTACTTC. Translating it yields CASSSGVAGSWQYF.

The chain links TRBV20-1 to TRBJ2-3, with TRBD2 identical over 12 bases. The trim removed 3 bases at V and 0 bases at J, leaving 7 bases unmatched. This CDR3 spans 17 amino acids. CDR1 and CDR2 (germline): DFQATT, SNEGSKA (reference sequence). CDR3 sequence (DNA): TGCAGTGCTAGTAGGGCTAGCGGGGGGGCTAGCACAGATACGCAGTATTTT. Translated: CSASRASGGASTDTQYF.

This sequence joins TRBV2 and TRBJ2-5, with D possibly being TRBD1 (6 bases). Trimming removed 2 bases at V and 4 bases at J, with 11 bases between. CDR1 SNHLY and CDR2 FYNNEI come from the germline V gene. The CDR3 is made up of 14 amino acids. CDR3 sequence reads: CASSETSRGETQYF. The CDR3 nucleotides are TGTGCCAGCAGTGAAACCAGCAGGGGAGAGACCCAGTACTTC.

V gene TRBV19 combines with J gene TRBJ1-5; TRBD1 is a possible D gene (6 bases). V lost 5 bases, J lost 3 bases, and 11 bases lay in between. Germline CDR1 is LNHDA and CDR2 is SQIVND (reference sequence). The CDR3 extends over 14 amino acids. CDR3 amino acids: CASSGGQHNQPQHF. DNA for the CDR3: TGTGCCAGTAGTGGAGGACAGCACAATCAGCCCCAGCATTTT.

The chain couples TRBV6-1 to TRBJ2-5, with 7 bases lining up with TRBD2. V gave up 3 bases and J gave up 1 base; unmatched junction bases: 8. There are 16 residues in the CDR3. The germline V gene has CDR1 MNHNS and CDR2 SASEGT. The CDR3 sequence is CASSEPGLAAQETQYF. CDR3 DNA sequence: TGTGCCAGCAGTGAGCCGGGCCTAGCGGCCCAAGAGACCCAGTACTTC.

J is TRBJ1-3 and V is TRBV6-6, with 9 bases that match TRBD1. Germline CDR1 is MNHNY and CDR2 is SVGAGI (reference sequence). There are 15 residues in the CDR3. Trimming took 7 bases from V and 5 from J; bases not matched to a gene: 9. CDR3 coding DNA: TGTGCCAGCATATTCGACAGGGGGGGAAGAAACACCATATATTTT. Its translation: CASIFDRGGRNTIYF.

The chain is built from TRBV7-9 and TRBJ2-5, with D possibly TRBD2 on 7 matching bases. The CDR3 is 13 residues long. Looked up from germline, CDR1 is SEHNR and CDR2 is FQNEAQ (reference sequence). CDR3 region: CASSTGGPETQYF. The CDR3 DNA follows: TGTGCTAGTTCGACCGGGGGGCCGGAGACCCAGTACTTC.

The chain couples TRBV5-1 to TRBJ2-1; no firm D call. The CDR3 is 15 amino acids. Germline V gives CDR1 SGHRS, CDR2 YFSETQ. Trimming stripped 0 bases from V and 5 bases from J, with 12 bases between. The CDR3 sequence is CASSLVLTDNNEQFF. The CDR3 nucleotides are TGCGCCAGCAGCTTGGTTCTAACAGACAACAATGAGCAGTTCTTC.

This chain joins TRBV7-9 and TRBJ2-3, with 12 bases identical to TRBD1. Germline CDR1 SEHNR, CDR2 FQNEAQ (reference sequence). The V segment lost 3 bases and the J segment 5 bases; nucleotides outside the gene matches: 3. CDR3 length equals 15 residues. In DNA form, the CDR3 reads TGTGCCAGCAGCTTGGGGACAGGGGGCCGAGATACGCAGTATTTT. This sequence encodes CASSLGTGGRDTQYF.